Following are 9 T cell receptor beta chains from one sample sequenced in a study of spatial heterogeneity in lung cancer. TCRdb re-derived calls from the 5' RACE reads in MiXCR, one entry per CDR3 protein. The profile shows 9,500 to 12,000 distinct CDR3 sequences, roughly 6.2% of them singletons. As to time point: sample taken at primary tumor resection. TCRs were sequenced from unsorted whole RNA of tumor, nontumor lung or PBMC. The input for sequencing was PBMCs, taken at surgery. The receptor set was obtained from a male donor with early-stage non-small cell lung cancer.

This clonotype is classed as medium-sized. The size of this beta chain means little, since it is a stray read in a library made for alpha chains. The genes are TRBV7-9 and TRBJ2-3; TRBD2 is a possible D gene (6 bases). This CDR3 comprises 16 residues. With 0 bases removed from V and 0 bases from J, the gap between germline ends came to 10 bases. Germline assignment: CDR1 SEHNR and CDR2 FQNEAQ (reference sequence). The CDR3 sequence: CASSLALAVSTDTQYF. The CDR3 DNA reads as TGTGCCAGCAGCTTAGCACTAGCTGTTAGCACAGATACGCAGTATTTT.

This clonotype is medium-sized in the sample. As an off-target read in a library built for alpha chains, this beta chain has a frequency of little significance. The chain carries TRBV3-1 and TRBJ2-5; D tentatively fits TRBD1 or TRBD2 (5 bases each). Germline V lookup: CDR1 LGHDT, CDR2 YNNKEL (reference sequence). V was pared by 1 base and J by 5 bases, with 14 bases between. The CDR3 loop spans 15 amino acids. The CDR3 coding sequence is TGTGCCAGCAGCCAAGGCCGGGGCACCGGCGAGACCCAGTACTTC. Translation gives CASSQGRGTGETQYF.

This clonotype was found many times. This beta chain lies outside the target of a library built for alpha chains; its clone size means little. The V call is TRBV2, the J call TRBJ2-4; no firm D call. The V end was cut by 8 bases, the J end by 3 bases, with 17 bases between. The CDR3 extends over 15 amino acids. The V gene's germline CDR1 is SNHLY and CDR2 FYNNEI. In DNA, the CDR3 is TGTGCCAGCGTTCAGTCATCCAGTAGCAAAAACATTCAGTACTTC. It encodes CASVQSSSSKNIQYF.

This clonotype was detected ten times or more. This beta chain slipped into a library made for alpha chains as a stray read, so its size is not meaningful. The chain employs TRBV29-1 and TRBJ2-7; no firm D call. V gave up 6 bases and J gave up 2 bases, with 20 bases separating them. The CDR3 consists of 15 residues. Germline CDR1 and CDR2: SQVTM and ANQGSEA. Here the CDR3 DNA reads TGCAGCGTGAAAGGTGTTGGATCGGGTACCTACGAGCAGTACTTC. Translating gives CSVKGVGSGTYEQYF.

This clonotype was seen only a few times. Within a library made for alpha chains, this beta chain is off target, and its count is uninformative. The chain recombines TRBV3-1 with TRBJ1-1; D is possibly TRBD1 (6 bases). CDR1 and CDR2 (germline): LGHDT, YNNKEL (reference sequence). With 6 bases removed from V and 5 bases from J, the gap between germline ends came to 13 bases. The CDR3 is 13 residues long. The CDR3 spells CASSPGGHTEAFF. In DNA, the CDR3 is TGTGCCAGCAGTCCGGGGGGCCATACTGAAGCTTTCTTT.

This clonotype is labeled medium-sized (0.01 to 0.1%). As an off-target read in a library built for alpha chains, this beta chain has a frequency of little significance. The gene calls are TRBV4-3 and TRBJ1-1, with a weak D call TRBD1 (5 bases). Germline CDR1 is LGHNA and CDR2 is YSLEER. Trimming took off 1 base at V and 4 bases at J, with 10 bases between the two ends. This CDR3 is built from 14 residues. The CDR3 DNA is TGCGCCAGCAGCCAAGGGAGAGGGGTCACTGAAGCTTTCTTT. Residues: CASSQGRGVTEAFF.

Regarding this clonotype: Because the library targeted alpha chains, this beta chain is an off-target read whose size means little. The J gene is TRBJ2-1, the V gene TRBV2, with 7 bases aligning to TRBD2. The CDR3 covers 16 residues. V gave up 4 bases and J gave up 2 bases; unmatched junction bases: 8. Germline lookup yields CDR1 SNHLY and CDR2 FYNNEI. The CDR3 region has the DNA TGTGCCAGCAGTGCACGGGACCGGGGGGCCTACAATGAGCAGTTCTTC. This sequence encodes CASSARDRGAYNEQFF.

This clonotype ranks as medium-sized. The library was prepared for alpha chains; this beta chain is a stray read, so its frequency means little. The chain carries TRBV12-3 or TRBV12-4 and TRBJ2-4, with D maybe TRBD2 (7 bases). This CDR3 is 17 amino acids long. Trimming left V 6 bases short and J 7 bases short, with 25 bases between. The CDR3 DNA follows: TGTGCCAGCAGCCCGGGGGGCCCACTCCTGTCGGTGAACATTCAGTACTTC. This codes for CASSPGGPLLSVNIQYF.

This clonotype is medium-sized by share. This beta chain was picked up by a library intended for alpha chains and is off target, so its count carries little meaning. CDR3 nucleotide sequence: TGTGCCAGTACCCTTTCGGCTAGCGCGAACTACAATGAGCAGTTCTTC. Amino acids: CASTLSASANYNEQFF. The chain uses TRBV19 and TRBJ2-1; weak D call: TRBD2 (6 bases). CDR1 is LNHDA and CDR2 is SQIVND in the germline V gene (reference sequence). The CDR3 is 16 residues long. The ends were cut back, 7 bases at V and 3 bases at J, with 19 bases in the middle.